Below are 14 T cell receptor beta chains sequenced from a single sample in a study of T-cell reconstitution after alpha-beta-depleted transplantation in children. Researchers prepared the TCRbeta library using unique molecular identifiers, the study reports. TCRdb analysed the PCR reads with MiXCR anew, one entry per CDR3 protein. This table holds 200,000 to 250,000 distinct CDR3 sequences, less than 9% found once. The specimen comprised PBMCs, mostly from graft donor cells, sampled 180 days after TCRalphabeta/CD19-depleted stem cell transplant. These receptors all come from a male patient younger than 18 who had a stem cell transplant for acute lymphoblastic leukemia, so the T cells may come from the graft donor.

This rearrangement joins TRBV7-9 to TRBJ1-1, with 7 bases that match TRBD1. The CDR3 extends over 15 amino acids. J gave up 3 bases and V 4 bases, and 8 bases lay outside the gene matches. The germline V gene has CDR1 SEHNR and CDR2 FQNEAQ (reference sequence). The CDR3 reads CASSSPGDRDTEAFF. The CDR3 DNA follows: TGTGCCAGCAGCTCCCCCGGAGACAGGGACACTGAAGCTTTCTTT. The complete variable domain, with remaining parts taken from reference TRBV7-9 and TRBJ1-1, reads DTGVSQNPRHKITKRGQNVTFRCDPISEHNRLYWYRQTLGQGPEFLTYFQNEAQLEKSRLLSDRFSAERPKGSFSTLEIQRTEQGDSAMYLCASSSPGDRDTEAFFGQGTRLTVV.

This clonotype was recorded at least ten times. The chain joins TRBV28 to TRBJ1-1, with D possibly TRBD1 on 6 matching bases. The CDR3 totals 14 residues. The germline V gene encodes CDR1 MDHEN and CDR2 SYDVKM. V lost 6 bases, J lost 2 bases, and 13 bases lay in between. The DNA for the CDR3 is TGTGCCAGCAGACAGGGAGCGAGAAACACTGAAGCTTTCTTT. As protein: CASRQGARNTEAFF.

This clonotype was detected many times. The chain joins TRBV12-3 or TRBV12-4 to TRBJ2-5; 7 positions agree with TRBD1. J gave up 4 bases and V 5 bases, and 10 bases lay outside the gene matches. The CDR3 loop spans 15 amino acids. The CDR3 loop is CASSPGTANLETQYF. The CDR3 nucleotides are TGTGCCAGCAGTCCGGGGACAGCTAACTTAGAGACCCAGTACTTC.

This clonotype has ten or more counts. This chain links TRBV2 with TRBJ1-5; 9 positions agree with TRBD1. The CDR3 contains 13 residues. Unmatched junction bases numbered 1, after V lost 6 bases and J lost 4 bases. Germline V gene lookup returns CDR1 SNHLY and CDR2 FYNNEI. The CDR3: CASRGTGNQPQHF. The CDR3 DNA is TGTGCCAGCAGGGGGACAGGGAATCAGCCCCAGCATTTT.

This clonotype came up many times. The chain carries TRBV10-3 and TRBJ1-4; 7 nucleotides line up with TRBD1. CDR1 and CDR2 from the germline V gene are ENHRY and SYGVKD. V was pared by 5 bases and J by 4 bases, with 1 base of the junction left unmatched. This CDR3 contains 13 residues. The CDR3 loop is CAISRQGNEKLFF. CDR3 DNA: TGTGCCATCAGTCGACAGGGTAATGAAAAACTGTTTTTT.

On this clonotype itself: Since a much larger clone is just one base distant, this may be a read error. The chain has TRBV7-3 and TRBJ2-3; a weak D match, TRBD2 (6 bases). CDR1 is SGHTA, CDR2 FQGTGA, per germline. The CDR3 loop spans 14 amino acids. The CDR3 bases are TGTGCCAGCAGCTTATTGGGGGGACCAGATACGCACTATTTT. Its protein is CASSLLGGPDTHYF.

The chain is built from TRBV3-1 and TRBJ2-5, with 7 bases identical to TRBD2. CDR1 and CDR2 from the germline V gene are LGHDT and YNNKEL (reference sequence). After removal of 1 base from V and 5 bases from J, the junction contained 10 bases not matched to a gene. The CDR3 runs to 16 residues. CDR3 bases: TGTGCCAGCAGCCAAGGGGGGGGGAGGGCCAAGGAGACCCAGTACTTC. Protein: CASSQGGGRAKETQYF.

About this clonotype: This may stem from a read error, because a much larger clone lies one nucleotide away. The chain carries TRBV12-3 or TRBV12-4 and TRBJ1-2; unclear D gene. CDR3 length equals 14 residues. CDR3 protein: CASSSKRGTDGYNF. The CDR3 bases are TGTGCCAGCAGTTCCAAGCGGGGTACGGATGGCTACAACTTC.

This clonotype was seen repeatedly, ten times or more. J is TRBJ2-2 and V is TRBV20-1; the D gene is possibly TRBD2 (6 bases). This CDR3 region has 16 residues. The V end lost 5 bases, the J end lost 0 bases, and 16 bases lay between the germline ends. CDR1 DFQATT and CDR2 SNEGSKA come from the germline V gene (reference sequence). CDR3 amino acids: CSAGGLTAANTGELFF. The CDR3 bases are TGCAGTGCTGGGGGACTGACGGCAGCGAACACCGGGGAGCTGTTTTTT.

At least ten counts were recorded for this clonotype. The CDR3 region is CASSLADGNSPLHF. The CDR3 DNA follows: TGTGCCAGCAGCTTGGCCGACGGAAATTCACCCCTCCACTTT. J is TRBJ1-6 and V is TRBV7-2, with D unclear. CDR3 length: 14 residues. Germline CDR1 and CDR2: SGHTA and FQGNSA. V lost 3 bases and J lost 7, with 10 bases in between.

This clonotype was counted ten times or more. V and J are TRBV5-1 and TRBJ2-7; either TRBD1 or TRBD2 may supply D (5 bases each). The CDR3 is 14 amino acids. V was cut by 1 base and J by 2 bases, with 10 bases left in between. In germline, CDR1 is SGHRS, CDR2 YFSETQ. This CDR3 reads CASSLRDPPYEQYF. The CDR3 DNA reads TGCGCCAGCAGCTTGAGGGACCCCCCCTACGAGCAGTACTTC.

At least ten counts were recorded for this clonotype. This chain uses TRBV7-9 with TRBJ1-1; 8 nucleotides align to TRBD1. Germline assignment: CDR1 SEHNR and CDR2 FQNEAQ (reference sequence). J was trimmed by 10 bases and V by 4 bases; bases with no gene match: 5. The CDR3 covers 12 residues. CDR3 residues: CASSSSGGSAFF. The CDR3 DNA sequence: TGTGCCAGCAGCTCATCAGGGGGCTCAGCTTTCTTT.

This clonotype was seen a handful of times. The J gene is TRBJ1-2, the V gene TRBV5-5, with a possible D match to TRBD1 (5 bases). The V gene lost 2 bases and the J gene lost 0 bases, with 17 bases spanning the gap. There are 17 residues in the CDR3. The germline CDR1 and CDR2 sequences are SGHKS and YYEKEE (reference sequence). The CDR3 DNA sequence: TGTGCCAGCAGCTTTGGGTCAGGGCAATTAGCTAACTATGGCTACACCTTC. Translated, it gives CASSFGSGQLANYGYTF.

There are many counts of this clonotype. The V call is TRBV24-1, the J call TRBJ2-3, with D tentatively TRBD1 or TRBD2 (6 bases each). CDR1 is KGHDR, CDR2 SFDVKD, per germline. Trimming took 1 base from V and 8 from J, leaving 15 bases between them. CDR3 size: 15 residues. The CDR3 sequence: CATSDLSRGGGTQYF. Written as DNA, the CDR3 is TGTGCCACCAGTGATTTAAGCCGAGGAGGGGGTACGCAGTATTTT.